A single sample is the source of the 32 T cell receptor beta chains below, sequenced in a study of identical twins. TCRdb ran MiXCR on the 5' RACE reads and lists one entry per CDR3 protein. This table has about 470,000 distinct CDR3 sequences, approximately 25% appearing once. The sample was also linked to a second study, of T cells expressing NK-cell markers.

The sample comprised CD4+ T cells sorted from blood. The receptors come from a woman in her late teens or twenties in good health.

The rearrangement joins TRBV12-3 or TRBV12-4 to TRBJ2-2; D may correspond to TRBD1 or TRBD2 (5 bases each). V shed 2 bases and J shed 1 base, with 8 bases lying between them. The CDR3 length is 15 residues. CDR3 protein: CASSLRGRNTGELFF. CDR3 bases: TGTGCCAGCAGTTTACGGGGCAGGAACACCGGGGAGCTGTTTTTT.

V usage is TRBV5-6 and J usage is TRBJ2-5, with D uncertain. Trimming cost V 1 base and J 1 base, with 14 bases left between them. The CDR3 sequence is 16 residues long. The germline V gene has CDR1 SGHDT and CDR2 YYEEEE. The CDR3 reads CASSLIQRPLQETQYF. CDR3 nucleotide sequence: TGTGCCAGCAGCTTGATACAGAGACCCCTCCAAGAGACCCAGTACTTC.

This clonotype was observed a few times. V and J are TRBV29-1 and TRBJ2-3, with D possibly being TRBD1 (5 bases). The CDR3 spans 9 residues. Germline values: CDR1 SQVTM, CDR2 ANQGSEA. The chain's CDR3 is CAWGDTQYF. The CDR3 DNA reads TGCGCCTGGGGCGATACGCAGTATTTT.

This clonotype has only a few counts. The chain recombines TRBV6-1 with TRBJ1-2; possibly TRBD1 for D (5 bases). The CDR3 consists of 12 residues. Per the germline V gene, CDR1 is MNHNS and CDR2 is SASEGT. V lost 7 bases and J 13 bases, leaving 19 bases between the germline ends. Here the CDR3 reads CASTLGEQLSTF. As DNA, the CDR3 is TGTGCCAGCACTCTGGGGGAACAGCTCTCCACCTTC.

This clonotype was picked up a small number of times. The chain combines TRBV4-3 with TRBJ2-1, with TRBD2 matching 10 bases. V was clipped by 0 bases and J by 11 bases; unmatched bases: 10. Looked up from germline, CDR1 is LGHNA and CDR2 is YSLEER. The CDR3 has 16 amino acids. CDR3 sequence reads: CASSQDSHLAGEKQFF. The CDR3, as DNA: TGCGCCAGCAGCCAAGACTCCCATCTAGCGGGAGAGAAGCAGTTCTTC.

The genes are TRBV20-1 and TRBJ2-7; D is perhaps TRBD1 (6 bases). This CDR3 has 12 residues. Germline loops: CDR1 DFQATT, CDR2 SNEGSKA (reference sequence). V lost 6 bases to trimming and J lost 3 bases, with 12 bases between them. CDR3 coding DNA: TGCAGTGCAGCAGGACAGAACTACGAGCAGTACTTC. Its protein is CSAAGQNYEQYF.

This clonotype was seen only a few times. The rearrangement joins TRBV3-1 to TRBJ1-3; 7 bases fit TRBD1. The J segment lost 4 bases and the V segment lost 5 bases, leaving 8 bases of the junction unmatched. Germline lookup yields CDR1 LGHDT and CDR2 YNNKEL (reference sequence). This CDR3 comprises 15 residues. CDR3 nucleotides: TGTGCCAGCAGCGGGACAGCGAGAACAGGAAACACCATATATTTT. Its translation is CASSGTARTGNTIYF.

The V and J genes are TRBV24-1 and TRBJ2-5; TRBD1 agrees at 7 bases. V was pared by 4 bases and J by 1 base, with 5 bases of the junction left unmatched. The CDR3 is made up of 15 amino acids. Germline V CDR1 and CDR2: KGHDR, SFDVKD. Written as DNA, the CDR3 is TGTGCCACCAGTGACCCGACAGGGCCCCAAGAGACCCAGTACTTC. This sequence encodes CATSDPTGPQETQYF.

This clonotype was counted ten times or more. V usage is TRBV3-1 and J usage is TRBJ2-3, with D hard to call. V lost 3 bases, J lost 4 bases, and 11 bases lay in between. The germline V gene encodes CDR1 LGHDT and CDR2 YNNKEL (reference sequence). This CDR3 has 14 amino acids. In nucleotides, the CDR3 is TGTGCCAGCAGCCACAGTAGACGAGCAGATACGCAGTATTTT. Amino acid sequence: CASSHSRRADTQYF.

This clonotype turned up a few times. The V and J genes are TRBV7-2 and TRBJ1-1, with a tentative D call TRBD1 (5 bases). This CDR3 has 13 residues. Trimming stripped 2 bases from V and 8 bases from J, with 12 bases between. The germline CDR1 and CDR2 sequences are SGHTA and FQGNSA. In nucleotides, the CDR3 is TGTGCCAGCAGCTTACAATGGGGCGAGGAAGCTTTCTTT. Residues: CASSLQWGEEAFF.

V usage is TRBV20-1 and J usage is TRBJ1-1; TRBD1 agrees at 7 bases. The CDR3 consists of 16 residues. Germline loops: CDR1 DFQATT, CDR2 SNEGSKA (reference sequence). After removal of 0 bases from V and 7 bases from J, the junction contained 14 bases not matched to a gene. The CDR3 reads CSARDPFSATGHEAFF. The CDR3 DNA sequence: TGCAGTGCTAGAGACCCCTTTTCCGCGACAGGGCATGAAGCTTTCTTT.

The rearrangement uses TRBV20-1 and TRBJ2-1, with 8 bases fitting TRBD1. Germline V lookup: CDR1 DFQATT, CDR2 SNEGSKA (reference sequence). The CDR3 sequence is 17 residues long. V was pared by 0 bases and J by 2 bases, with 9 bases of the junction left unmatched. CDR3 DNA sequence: TGCAGTGCTAGAGAATGGGGGACAGGCAAAACCTACAATGAGCAGTTCTTC. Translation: CSAREWGTGKTYNEQFF.

The CDR3 DNA follows: TGCAGCGTTGAGATCGGGAGCGAAGATACGCAGTATTTT. Translating gives CSVEIGSEDTQYF. The chain is built from TRBV29-1 and TRBJ2-3, with D perhaps TRBD2 (6 bases). Looked up from germline, CDR1 is SQVTM and CDR2 is ANQGSEA. The CDR3 totals 13 residues. V was clipped by 3 bases and J by 5 bases, with 12 bases between them.

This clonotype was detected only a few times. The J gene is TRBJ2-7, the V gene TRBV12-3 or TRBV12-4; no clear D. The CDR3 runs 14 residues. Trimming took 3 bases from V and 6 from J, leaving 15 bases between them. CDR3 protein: CASSLRPRHGEQYF. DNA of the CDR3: TGTGCCAGCAGTTTGAGGCCCCGACATGGCGAGCAGTACTTC.

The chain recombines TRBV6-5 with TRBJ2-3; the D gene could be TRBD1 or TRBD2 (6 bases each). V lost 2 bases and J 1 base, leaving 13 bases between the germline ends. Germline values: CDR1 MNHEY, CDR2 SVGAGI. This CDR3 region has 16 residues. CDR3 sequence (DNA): TGTGCCAGCAGTTACCATCCAGGGGAGGGCACAGATACGCAGTATTTT. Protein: CASSYHPGEGTDTQYF.

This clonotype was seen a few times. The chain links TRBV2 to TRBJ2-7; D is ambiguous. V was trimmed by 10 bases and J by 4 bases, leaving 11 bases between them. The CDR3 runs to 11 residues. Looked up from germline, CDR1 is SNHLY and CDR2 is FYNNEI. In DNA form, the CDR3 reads TGTGCCACCGCGTTACTTTACGAGCAGTACTTC. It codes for CATALLYEQYF.

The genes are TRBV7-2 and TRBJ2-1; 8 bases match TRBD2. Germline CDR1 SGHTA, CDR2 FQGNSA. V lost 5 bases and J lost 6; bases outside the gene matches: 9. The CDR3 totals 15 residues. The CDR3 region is CASSDSGSRVNEQFF. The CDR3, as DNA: TGTGCCAGCAGCGACAGCGGGAGTCGGGTCAATGAGCAGTTCTTC.

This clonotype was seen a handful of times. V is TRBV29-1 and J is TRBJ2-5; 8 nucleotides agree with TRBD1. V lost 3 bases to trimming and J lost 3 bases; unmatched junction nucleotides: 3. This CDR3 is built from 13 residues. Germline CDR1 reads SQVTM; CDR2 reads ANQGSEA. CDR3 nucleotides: TGCAGCGTTGAGAGACAGGGGAAAGAGACCCAGTACTTC. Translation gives CSVERQGKETQYF.

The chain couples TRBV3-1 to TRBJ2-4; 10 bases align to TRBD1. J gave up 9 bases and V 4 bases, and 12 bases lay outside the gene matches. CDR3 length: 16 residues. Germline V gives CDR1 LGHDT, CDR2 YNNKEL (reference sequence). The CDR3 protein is CASSLWDRGGSGIQYF. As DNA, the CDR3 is TGTGCCAGCAGCCTATGGGACAGGGGAGGTTCCGGCATTCAGTACTTC.

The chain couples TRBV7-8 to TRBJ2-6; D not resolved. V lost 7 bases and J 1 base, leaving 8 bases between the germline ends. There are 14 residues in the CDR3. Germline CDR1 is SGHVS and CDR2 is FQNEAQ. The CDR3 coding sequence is TGTGCCAGCACAACATCATCTGGGGCCAACGTCCTGACTTTC. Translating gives CASTTSSGANVLTF.

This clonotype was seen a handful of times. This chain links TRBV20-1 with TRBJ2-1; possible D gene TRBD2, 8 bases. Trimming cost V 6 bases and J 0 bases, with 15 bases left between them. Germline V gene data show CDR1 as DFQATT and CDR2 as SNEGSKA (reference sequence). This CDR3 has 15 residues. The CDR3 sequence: CSARGTRSSYNEQFF. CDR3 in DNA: TGCAGTGCCAGGGGGACTAGGAGCTCCTACAATGAGCAGTTCTTC.

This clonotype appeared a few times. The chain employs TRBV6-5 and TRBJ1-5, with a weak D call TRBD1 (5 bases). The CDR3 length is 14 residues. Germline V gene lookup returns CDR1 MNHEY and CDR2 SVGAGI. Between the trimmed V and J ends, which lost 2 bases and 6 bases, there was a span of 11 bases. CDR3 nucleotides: TGTGCCAGCAGTTACCGGCAGGGTATTCAGCCCCAGCATTTT. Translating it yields CASSYRQGIQPQHF.

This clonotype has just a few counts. The CDR3 spells CASRAEGTQYF. The CDR3 DNA follows: TGTGCCAGCAGGGCGGAAGGGACCCAGTACTTC. V usage is TRBV6-5 and J usage is TRBJ2-5, with no clear D. Germline values: CDR1 MNHEY, CDR2 SVGAGI. The CDR3 sequence is 11 residues long. Trimming stripped 6 bases from V and 7 bases from J, with 9 bases between.

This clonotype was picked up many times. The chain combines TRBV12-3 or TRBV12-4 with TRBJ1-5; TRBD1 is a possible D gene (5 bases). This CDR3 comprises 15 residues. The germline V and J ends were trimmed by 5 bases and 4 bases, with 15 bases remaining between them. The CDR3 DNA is TGTGCCAGCAGTAGGGGACCGGAACTAAATCAGCCCCAGCATTTT. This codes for CASSRGPELNQPQHF.

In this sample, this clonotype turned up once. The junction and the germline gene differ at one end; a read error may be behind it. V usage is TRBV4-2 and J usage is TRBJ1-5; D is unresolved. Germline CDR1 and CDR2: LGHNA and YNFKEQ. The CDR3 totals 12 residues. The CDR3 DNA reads TGTGCCAGCAGCCAACCTAATCACCCCCAGCATTTT. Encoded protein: CASSQPNHPQHF.

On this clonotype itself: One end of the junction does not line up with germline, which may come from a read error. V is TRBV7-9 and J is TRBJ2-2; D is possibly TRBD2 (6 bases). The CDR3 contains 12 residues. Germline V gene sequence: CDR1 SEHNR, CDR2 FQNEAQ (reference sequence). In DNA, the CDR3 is TGTGCCAGCAGCTCGGGACCGGGGGAGCCGTTTTTT. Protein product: CASSSGPGEPFF.

The CDR3 DNA sequence: TGCAGCGTACAAATGGGGGGAATCACCTACGAGCAGTACTTC. It encodes CSVQMGGITYEQYF. The rearrangement links TRBV29-1 to TRBJ2-7, with a tentative D call TRBD2 (6 bases). CDR3 length: 14 residues. The germline V gene has CDR1 SQVTM and CDR2 ANQGSEA. V lost 6 bases and J lost 2, with 17 bases in between.

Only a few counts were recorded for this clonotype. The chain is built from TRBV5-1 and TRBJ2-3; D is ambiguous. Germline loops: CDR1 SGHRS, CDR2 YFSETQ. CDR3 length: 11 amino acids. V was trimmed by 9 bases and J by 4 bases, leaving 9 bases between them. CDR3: CATSLADTQYF. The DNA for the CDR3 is TGCGCCACATCCTTAGCAGATACGCAGTATTTT.

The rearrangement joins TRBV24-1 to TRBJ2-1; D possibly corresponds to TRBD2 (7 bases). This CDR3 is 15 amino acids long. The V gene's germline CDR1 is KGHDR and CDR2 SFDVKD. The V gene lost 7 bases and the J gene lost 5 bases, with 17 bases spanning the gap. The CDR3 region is CATSFKGGAHNEQFF. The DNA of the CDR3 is TGTGCCACCAGCTTCAAGGGGGGGGCACACAATGAGCAGTTCTTC.

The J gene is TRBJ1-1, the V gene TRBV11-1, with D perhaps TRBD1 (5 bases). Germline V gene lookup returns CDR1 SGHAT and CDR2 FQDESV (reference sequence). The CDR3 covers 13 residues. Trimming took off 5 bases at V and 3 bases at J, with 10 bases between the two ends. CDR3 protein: CASSLGTYTEAFF. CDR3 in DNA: TGTGCCAGCAGCCTGGGGACCTACACTGAAGCTTTCTTT.

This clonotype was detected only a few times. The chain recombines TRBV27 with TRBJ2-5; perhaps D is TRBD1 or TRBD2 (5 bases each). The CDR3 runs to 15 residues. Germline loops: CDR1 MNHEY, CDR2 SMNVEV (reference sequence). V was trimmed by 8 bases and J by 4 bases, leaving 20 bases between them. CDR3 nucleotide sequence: TGTGCCAGCGGATTATGGACTGGGGGTGGAGAGACCCAGTACTTC. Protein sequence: CASGLWTGGGETQYF.

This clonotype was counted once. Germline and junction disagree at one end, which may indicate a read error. This chain's CDR3 is CASSEQGTRNEQYF. CDR3 coding DNA: TGTGCAAGCAGTGAACAGGGGACGAGGAACGAGCAGTACTTC. The V gene is TRBV6-1, the J gene TRBJ2-7; 7 bases line up with TRBD1. The CDR3 consists of 14 residues. CDR1 and CDR2 from the germline V gene are MNHNS and SASEGT.